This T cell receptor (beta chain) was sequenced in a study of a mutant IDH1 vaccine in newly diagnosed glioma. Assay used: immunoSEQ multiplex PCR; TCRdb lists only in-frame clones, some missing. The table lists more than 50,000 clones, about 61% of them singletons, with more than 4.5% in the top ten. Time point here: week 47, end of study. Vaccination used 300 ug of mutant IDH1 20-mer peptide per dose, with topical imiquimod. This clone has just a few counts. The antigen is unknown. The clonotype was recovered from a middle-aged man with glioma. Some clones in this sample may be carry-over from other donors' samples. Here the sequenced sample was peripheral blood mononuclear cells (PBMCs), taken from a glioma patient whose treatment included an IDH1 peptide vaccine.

CDR3 loop: CSVESQMNTEAFF. DNA for the CDR3: TGCAGCGTTGAAAGTCAGATGAACACTGAAGCTTTCTTT. The rearrangement links TRBV29-1 to TRBJ1-1; D remains unclear. The CDR3 has 13 amino acids. The germline CDR1 and CDR2 sequences are SQVTM and ANQGSEA. The V end lost 2 bases, the J end lost 0 bases, and 7 bases lay between the germline ends.